This T cell receptor beta chain was found in a study of T cells after yellow fever vaccination. The study's findings and limits: Overlap between CD4 and CD8 compartments was detected for a small share of clonotypes. Reappearance after the booster was observed for most primary-vaccination clones (roughly 96% CD4, almost 90% CD8). Bulk-population clonotypes that are abundant could appear as contaminants in FACS-sorted repertoires.

In TCRdb, the 5' RACE reads were re-called with MiXCR into one record per CDR3 protein. Of approximately 510,000 distinct CDR3 sequences listed, just over 20% are singletons. Remarks on this clonotype: Antigen unknown.

This receptor was obtained from a man younger than 35 who received the YFV17D yellow fever vaccine. This sample comprised PBMCs, obtained less than 25 days after the first yellow fever vaccination.

The CDR3 nucleotides read TGTGCCAGCTCACCACCGGGACTAGCGACCGACGAGCAGTACTTC. It codes for CASSPPGLATDEQYF. The chain carries TRBV18 and TRBJ2-7, with 10 bases fitting TRBD2. Germline trimming cut 0 bases from V and 5 bases from J; bases unmatched to any gene: 4. This CDR3 region has 15 residues. Germline V gene lookup returns CDR1 KGHSH and CDR2 LQKENI.